This TCR beta chain was profiled in a study of human T cells and chemical hapten exposure. TCRdb redid the calling of the RACE reads with MiXCR, one entry per CDR3 protein. The sample has around 56,000 distinct CDR3 sequences; around 10% are singletons. Trimming took 4 bases from V and 8 from J; bases not matched to a gene: 10. Germline CDR1 is SGHTA and CDR2 is FQGNSA. This CDR3 is built from 14 residues. Time point noted: pre-sensitization, week 0. Treatment meaning: therapeutic diphenylcyclopropenone sensitization with weekly scalp DPC. This rearrangement joins TRBV7-2 to TRBJ2-5, with 7 positions matching TRBD2. The origin of this receptor is a man between 35 and 55 years old with alopecia areata. Some clones in this sample may be carry-over from other donors' samples. The source material was whole blood, sampled in connection with sensitization to the hapten diphenylcyclopropenone (DPC). DNA for the CDR3: TGTGCCAGCAGCTCCCGGACTAGGCTCGCTACCCAGTACTTC. This codes for CASSSRTRLATQYF. Supplemented by reference TRBV7-2 and TRBJ2-5, the full variable domain reads GAGVSQSPSNKVTEKGKDVELRCDPISGHTALYWYRQSLGQGLEFLIYFQGNSAPDKSGLPSDRFSAERTGGSVSTLTIQRTQQEDSAVYLCASSSRTRLATQYFGPGTRLLVL.